The present entry profiles one TCR beta chain with its context. Adults between roughly 18 and 95 years of age took part from 24 US areas. The sample is drawn from a study of blood T cell repertoires in COVID-19. As for the study in general: Sites across the United States, Italy and Spain contributed samples from acute and convalescent COVID-19. T cells, B-cell-depleted T cells, or PBMCs supplied cDNA or gDNA.

Clones were sequenced by immunoSEQ multiplex PCR, and TCRdb holds only the in-frame ones, with some missing. The sample contains 300,000 to 400,000 clones, 80% to 90% of which appear only once. V lost 5 bases to trimming and J lost 5 bases, with 6 bases between them. The CDR3 is 11 residues long. Germline V CDR1 and CDR2: LGHDT, YNNKEL (reference sequence). Material: PBMCs or T cells enriched from blood (not recorded which). The origin of this receptor is a woman in her thirties or forties with acute COVID-19. The V and J genes are TRBV3-1 (or the pseudogene TRBV3-2) and TRBJ1-1; D unclear. CDR3 bases: TGTGCCAGCAGCTGGAGGACTGAAGCTTTCTTT. Its translation is CASSWRTEAFF.